This entry lists 27 T cell receptor beta chains sequenced from one sample in a study of T cells in women clearing cervical HPV infection. Measured with immunoSEQ multiplex PCR; TCRdb has only the in-frame clones, and not every one. This listing includes 25,000 to 40,000 clones. Sequenced input: blood buffy coat. Receptors were obtained from a woman between 18 and 75 years old with a cervical HPV16 infection that either progressed to CIN3+ or cleared (not recorded which).

The covered CDR3 bases are TGCGCCAGCAGCTTGAGGACAGGAGGCAATCAGCCG. This sequence encodes CASSLRTGGNQP. The full CDR3 reads CASSLRTGGNQPQYF. This chain links TRBV5-1 with TRBJ2-3; 7 bases align to TRBD1. Read data end 3 residues before the CDR3 end; the end is taken from the germline J gene. Germline lookup yields CDR1 SGHRS and CDR2 YFSETQ. CDR3 size: 15 residues.

This clone is labeled medium-sized based on frequency. The observed sequence ends 3 residues before the CDR3 terminus, with the missing tail filled in from the germline J gene. This sequence joins TRBV29-1 and TRBJ2-3; TRBD1 agrees at 9 bases. After removal of 6 bases from V and 3 bases from J, the junction contained 7 bases not matched to a gene. CDR1 SQVTM and CDR2 ANQGSEA come from the germline V gene. The CDR3 has 14 amino acids. Incomplete CDR3 DNA: TGCAGCGTCGAGGACAGGGGAATGACAGATACG. Its protein product is CSVEDRGMTDT. The entire CDR3 protein is CSVEDRGMTDTQYF.

Regarding this clone: The read ends 3 residues shy of where the CDR3 ends; the end is completed using the germline J gene. The chain combines TRBV14 with TRBJ2-1, with D perhaps TRBD1 (6 bases). The V gene lost 0 bases and the J gene lost 2 bases, with 14 bases spanning the gap. The CDR3 is 17 amino acids. The germline CDR1 and CDR2 sequences are SGHDN and FVKESK. The CDR3 loop is CASSQERTVAAYNEQFF. The part of the CDR3 DNA that was read is TGTGCCAGCAGCCAAGAGCGGACAGTTGCCGCCTACAATGAG.

Remarks on this clone: The read ends 3 residues shy of where the CDR3 ends; the end is completed using the germline J gene. V usage is TRBV20-1 and J usage is TRBJ2-7; 7 bases map to TRBD1. Germline lookup yields CDR1 DFQATT and CDR2 SNEGSKA (reference sequence). The CDR3 is 13 amino acids. J lost 2 bases, V lost 0 bases, and 1 base had no gene match. The part of the CDR3 DNA that was read is TGCAGTGCTAGAGATACAGGGGCCTACGAG. Its translation: CSARDTGAYE. The entire CDR3 protein reads CSARDTGAYEQYF.

Notes on this clone: The CDR3 end lies 3 residues beyond the end of the read and is filled in from the germline J gene. The chain has TRBV2 and TRBJ1-4; TRBD1 agrees at 11 bases. The CDR3 totals 12 residues. Germline V lookup: CDR1 SNHLY, CDR2 FYNNEI. CDR3 DNA, as far as it was read: TGTGCCAGCATCGCCGGGACAGGGGGA. Protein: CASIAGTGG. The CDR3 reads in full as CASIAGTGGLFF.

In regard to this clone: The CDR3 end lies 3 residues beyond the end of the read and is filled in from the germline J gene. This rearrangement joins TRBV2 to TRBJ1-2; TRBD1 matches at 9 bases. The CDR3 runs to 13 residues. From germline, CDR1 is SNHLY and CDR2 FYNNEI. The CDR3 is CASRGQGSSSYTF. Partial CDR3 DNA: TGTGCCAGCAGAGGACAGGGGTCTTCGAGC.

About this clone: The CDR3 end is not reached by the read, which stops 3 residues before it; the germline J gene fills it in. The chain is built from TRBV5-6 and TRBJ2-4; TRBD2 matches at 12 bases. With 7 bases clipped from V and 6 bases from J, the junction kept 8 bases outside the gene matches. The germline CDR1 and CDR2 sequences are SGHDT and YYEEEE. This CDR3 has 15 residues. The CDR3 here is CASGRLAGEGNIQYF. The covered CDR3 bases are TGTGCCAGCGGTCGACTAGCGGGAGAGGGAAACATT.

Worth noting for this clone: The read finishes 3 residues shy of the CDR3 end, and the germline J gene is used to complete it. The rearrangement uses TRBV9 and TRBJ2-6, with D hard to call. The V end lost 3 bases, the J end lost 2 bases, and 9 bases lay between the germline ends. There are 15 residues in the CDR3. From germline, CDR1 is SGDLS and CDR2 YYNGEE. CDR3: CASSAAPAGANVLTF. Incomplete CDR3 DNA: TGTGCCAGCAGCGCCGCCCCAGCTGGGGCCAACGTC.

A note on this clone: Read coverage stops 3 residues before the CDR3 terminus; the germline J gene supplies the remainder. This chain uses TRBV5-1 with TRBJ1-1; maybe TRBD1 (6 bases). The length of the CDR3 is 15 residues. Germline V gene data show CDR1 as SGHRS and CDR2 as YFSETQ. The germline V and J ends were trimmed by 4 bases and 5 bases, with 18 bases remaining between them. CDR3 bases read: TGCGCCAGCAGCCATGAACAGGGTTGGAAGACTGAA. Amino acid sequence: CASSHEQGWKTE. The whole CDR3 protein is CASSHEQGWKTEAFF. Based on the CDR3 plus reference TRBV5-1 and TRBJ1-1, the full variable domain is KAGVTQTPRYLIKTRGQQVTLSCSPISGHRSVSWYQQTPGQGLQFLFEYFSETQRNKGNFPGRFSGRQFSNSRSEMNVSTLELGDSALYLCASSHEQGWKTEAFFGQGTRLTVV.

Details on this clone: The read comes to an end 3 residues before the CDR3 does, leaving the germline J gene to fill in the end. The chain recombines TRBV6-1 with TRBJ2-3, with D unclear. This CDR3 region has 14 residues. V lost 2 bases and J lost 1, with 7 bases in between. CDR1 MNHNS and CDR2 SASEGT come from the germline V gene. The CDR3 sequence: CASSENAGTDTQYF. Incomplete CDR3 DNA: TGTGCCAGCAGTGAAAACGCAGGCACAGATACG.

As to this clone: The sequenced fragment ends 3 residues before the CDR3 boundary, so the rest is inferred from the germline J gene. This chain links TRBV5-1 with TRBJ1-3; no reliable D call. V was cut by 0 bases and J by 4 bases, with 14 bases left in between. Germline V CDR1 and CDR2: SGHRS, YFSETQ. The length of the CDR3 is 16 residues. The CDR3 bases that were read are TGCGCCAGCAGCTTGGAACCCCTGCCCACAGGAAACACC. Its translation is CASSLEPLPTGNT. The entire CDR3 protein is CASSLEPLPTGNTIYF.

Notes on this clone: The read ends 3 residues early relative to the CDR3; the germline J gene fills the gap. Other nucleotide sequences from this sample produce the same CDR3. This rearrangement joins TRBV19 to TRBJ1-3, with 8 positions matching TRBD1. V was clipped by 7 bases and J by 3 bases; unmatched bases: 14. Germline loops: CDR1 LNHDA, CDR2 SQIVND (reference sequence). There are 17 residues in the CDR3. CDR3 region: CASIRAPGGYGGNTIYF. Partial CDR3 DNA: TGTGCCAGTATTCGAGCCCCAGGGGGCTATGGTGGAAACACC.

Comment on this clone: From the germline J gene comes the end of the CDR3, since the read stops 3 residues before it. The rearrangement uses TRBV20-1 and TRBJ1-4; D might be TRBD1 (6 bases). Between the trimmed V and J ends, which lost 6 bases and 2 bases, there was a span of 10 bases. This CDR3 region has 13 residues. CDR1 and CDR2 from the germline V gene are DFQATT and SNEGSKA (reference sequence). CDR3 DNA (partial): TGCAGTGCCCAAACAGGGACTAATGAAAAA. Translation: CSAQTGTNEK. The complete CDR3 sequence is CSAQTGTNEKLFF.

Remarks on this clone: The read terminates 3 residues ahead of where the CDR3 ends, so the germline J gene completes it. The chain links TRBV20-1 to TRBJ2-3, with D maybe TRBD2 (6 bases). The CDR3 has 17 residues. Germline V gene sequence: CDR1 DFQATT, CDR2 SNEGSKA (reference sequence). V was cut by 3 bases and J by 3 bases, with 22 bases left in between. The DNA read from the CDR3 is TGCAGTGCTAGTAGGCCCCGACTAGATCAAAGTACAGATACG. Protein sequence: CSASRPRLDQSTDT. The full-length CDR3 reads as CSASRPRLDQSTDTQYF.

As for this clone: The CDR3 goes on 3 residues after the read ends, and that part is filled in from the germline J gene. V is TRBV11-2 and J is TRBJ2-4, with 7 bases aligning to TRBD2. From germline, CDR1 is SGHAT and CDR2 FQNNGV. The CDR3 sequence is 14 residues long. The sequenced part of the CDR3 DNA is TGTGCCAGCAGCTTAGAGTTTGGGGACTATGGT. It translates to CASSLEFGDYG. The CDR3 in full is CASSLEFGDYGQYF. Looking up the rest from reference TRBV11-2 and TRBJ2-4 gives the full variable domain: EAGVAQSPRYKIIEKRQSVAFWCNPISGHATLYWYQQILGQGPKLLIQFQNNGVVDDSQLPKDRFSAERLKGVDSTLKIQPAKLEDSAVYLCASSLEFGDYGQYFGAGTRLSVL.

Concerning this clone itself: Compared with germline, one end of the junction differs, possibly owing to a read error. The CDR3 extends 3 residues past the end of the read, so its final part is completed from the germline J gene. Other DNA sequences within the sample encode an identical CDR3. The rearrangement joins TRBV19 to TRBJ1-3, with D perhaps TRBD1 (6 bases). Germline CDR1 reads LNHDA; CDR2 reads SQIVND (reference sequence). The CDR3 runs to 14 residues. The CDR3 region is CASSLQGFGNTIYF. The sequenced CDR3 bases are TGTGCCAGTAGTTTACAGGGCTTTGGAAACACA.

CDR3 bases read: TGTGCCAGCAGTCCAAACAGGGGCGGCGAAAAA. This gives the protein CASSPNRGGEK. The CDR3 in full is CASSPNRGGEKLFF. The chain combines TRBV2 with TRBJ1-4; 7 bases agree with TRBD1. The CDR3 end falls 3 residues outside the read, so it is completed with the germline J gene. V was pared by 5 bases and J by 8 bases, with 8 bases of the junction left unmatched. CDR1 is SNHLY and CDR2 is FYNNEI in the germline V gene. This CDR3 spans 14 amino acids.

As concerns this clone: The read is 3 residues too short to cover the CDR3 end, so that end is filled in from the germline J gene. This chain uses TRBV5-1 with TRBJ1-4, with D perhaps matching TRBD1 (5 bases). Germline CDR1 reads SGHRS; CDR2 reads YFSETQ. V lost 0 bases, J lost 0 bases, and 9 bases lay in between. This CDR3 has 16 residues. The covered CDR3 bases are TGCGCCAGCAGCTTGGCCGGGGGGGCAACTAATGAAAAA. Translation: CASSLAGGATNEK. The entire CDR3 protein reads CASSLAGGATNEKLFF.

Comments on this clone: The CDR3 end lies 3 residues beyond the end of the read and is filled in from the germline J gene. The chain uses TRBV5-6 and TRBJ2-3; no definite D call. The CDR3 contains 12 residues. CDR1 is SGHDT and CDR2 is YYEEEE in the germline V gene. V lost 1 base and J lost 6, with 6 bases in between. Incomplete CDR3 DNA: TGTGCCAGCAGCTTGCTCGTGGATACG. Translation gives CASSLLVDT. The whole CDR3 region reads CASSLLVDTQYF.

Concerning this clone: Coverage ceases 3 residues before the CDR3 finishes, and the germline J gene fills in the end. The V and J genes are TRBV10-3 and TRBJ2-5, with D possibly TRBD2 on 6 matching bases. CDR1 and CDR2 from the germline V gene are ENHRY and SYGVKD. The V gene lost 11 bases and the J gene lost 5 bases, with 18 bases spanning the gap. The CDR3 loop spans 13 amino acids. Partial CDR3 DNA: TGTGCCTCCTCCGGGGGAGTTGAGGAGACC. Residues: CASSGGVEET. The full CDR3 protein is CASSGGVEETQYF.

A remark on this clone: The CDR3 extends 3 residues past the end of the read, so its final part is completed from the germline J gene. V and J are TRBV7-2 and TRBJ1-2, with TRBD1 matching 7 bases. In germline, CDR1 is SGHTA, CDR2 FQGNSA. The trim removed 2 bases at V and 5 bases at J, leaving 8 bases unmatched. The CDR3 contains 15 residues. Incomplete CDR3 DNA: TGTGCCAGCAGCTTACGACAGGGAGTTCCTTATGGC. This encodes CASSLRQGVPYG. The full CDR3 is CASSLRQGVPYGYTF.

As concerns this clone: The CDR3 end falls 3 residues outside the read, so it is completed with the germline J gene. The chain uses TRBV7-2 and TRBJ2-4; TRBD1 is a possible D gene (6 bases). The CDR3 covers 13 residues. Germline-derived CDR1 and CDR2 are SGHTA and FQGNSA. Incomplete CDR3 DNA: TGTGCCAGCAGCCCGGACCAGGGGCTAGGT. Protein: CASSPDQGLG. Given in full, the CDR3 is CASSPDQGLGQYF.

On this clone itself: Read sequence stops 3 residues before the CDR3 end, and the germline J gene provides the missing end. The gene calls are TRBV29-1 and TRBJ2-3; D not certain. The CDR3 is made up of 15 amino acids. Germline CDR1 and CDR2: SQVTM and ANQGSEA. The DNA read from the CDR3 is TGCAGCGTTGAAACGGCTAGTGGGTACCAAGAGACG. Translation: CSVETASGYQET. The whole CDR3 protein reads CSVETASGYQETQYF.

As for this clone: The read terminates 3 residues before the CDR3 end, so the remaining end is supplied by the germline J gene. This chain connects TRBV18 to TRBJ2-2, with 7 bases matching TRBD1. In germline, CDR1 is KGHSH, CDR2 LQKENI. This CDR3 comprises 15 residues. The part of the CDR3 DNA that was read is TGTGCCAGCTCACAACTACAGGGGTATAATTCACCG. Amino acid sequence: CASSQLQGYNSP. The entire CDR3 protein is CASSQLQGYNSPLFF.

Worth noting for this clone: Coverage ceases 3 residues before the CDR3 finishes, and the germline J gene fills in the end. The same CDR3 arises from other DNA sequences in this sample as well. The chain uses TRBV5-6 and TRBJ1-2; D call uncertain. Germline CDR1 and CDR2: SGHDT and YYEEEE. V gave up 2 bases and J gave up 4 bases, with 12 bases separating them. This CDR3 comprises 14 residues. The CDR3 is CASSFARLGYGYTF. CDR3 DNA, as far as it was read: TGTGCCAGCAGCTTTGCCAGGCTCGGCTATGGC.

Worth noting for this clone: The CDR3 extends 3 residues past the end of the read, so its final part is completed from the germline J gene. The chain is built from TRBV30 and TRBJ1-6, with D possibly matching TRBD1 (6 bases). CDR1 and CDR2 from the germline V gene are GTSNPN and SVGIG (reference sequence). This CDR3 spans 13 amino acids. CDR3 amino acids: CAWKGERDSTLHF. The part of the CDR3 DNA that was read is TGTGCCTGGAAGGGGGAAAGGGATTCGACC.

As regards this clone: The read comes to an end 3 residues before the CDR3 does, leaving the germline J gene to fill in the end. The V gene is TRBV6-2 or TRBV6-3, the J gene TRBJ1-4; 7 bases align to TRBD1. V lost 6 bases to trimming and J lost 3 bases; unmatched junction nucleotides: 7. CDR1 is MNHEY and CDR2 is SVGEGT in the germline V gene. This CDR3 contains 15 residues. CDR3 in amino acids: CASSQQGFANEKLFF. The covered CDR3 bases are TGTGCCAGCAGCCAACAGGGGTTCGCTAATGAAAAA.